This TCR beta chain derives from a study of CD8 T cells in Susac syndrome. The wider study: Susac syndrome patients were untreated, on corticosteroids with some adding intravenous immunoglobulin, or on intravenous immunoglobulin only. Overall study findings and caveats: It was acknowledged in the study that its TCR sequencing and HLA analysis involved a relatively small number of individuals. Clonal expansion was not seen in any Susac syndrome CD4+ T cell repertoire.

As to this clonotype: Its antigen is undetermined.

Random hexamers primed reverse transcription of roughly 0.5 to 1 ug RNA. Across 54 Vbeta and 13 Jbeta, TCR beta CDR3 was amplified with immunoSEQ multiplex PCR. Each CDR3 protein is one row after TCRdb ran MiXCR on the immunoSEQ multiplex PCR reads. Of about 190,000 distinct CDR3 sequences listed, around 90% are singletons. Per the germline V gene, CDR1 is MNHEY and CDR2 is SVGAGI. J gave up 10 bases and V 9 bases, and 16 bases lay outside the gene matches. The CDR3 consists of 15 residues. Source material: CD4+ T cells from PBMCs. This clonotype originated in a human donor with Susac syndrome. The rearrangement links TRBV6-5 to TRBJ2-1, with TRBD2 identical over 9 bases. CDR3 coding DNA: TGTGCCAGTCTAGGGGCTAGCGGGAATCGGGAAGAGCAGTTCTTC. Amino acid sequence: CASLGASGNREEQFF.